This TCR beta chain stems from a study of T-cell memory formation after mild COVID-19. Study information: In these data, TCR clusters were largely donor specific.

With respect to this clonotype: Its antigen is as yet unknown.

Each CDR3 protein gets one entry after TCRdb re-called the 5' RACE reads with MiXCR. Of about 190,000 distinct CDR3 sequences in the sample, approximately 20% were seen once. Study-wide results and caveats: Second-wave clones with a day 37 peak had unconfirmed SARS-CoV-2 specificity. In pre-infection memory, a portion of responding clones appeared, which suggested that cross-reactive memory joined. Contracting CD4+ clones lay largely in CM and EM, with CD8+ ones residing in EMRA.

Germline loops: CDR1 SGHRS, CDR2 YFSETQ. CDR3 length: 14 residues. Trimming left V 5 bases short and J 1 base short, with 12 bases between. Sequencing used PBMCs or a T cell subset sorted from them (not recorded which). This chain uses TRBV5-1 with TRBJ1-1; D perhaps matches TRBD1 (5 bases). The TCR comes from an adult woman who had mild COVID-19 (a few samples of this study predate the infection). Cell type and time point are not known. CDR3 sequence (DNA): TGCGCCAGCAGTCGGGGGTCGGGGAACACTGAAGCTTTCTTT. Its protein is CASSRGSGNTEAFF.